A single sample gave rise to the 28 T cell receptor beta chains below, sequenced in a study of T-cell reconstitution after alpha-beta-depleted transplantation in children. Using unique molecular identifiers, the investigators prepared the TCRbeta library. MiXCR, applied by TCRdb to the PCR reads, yields one record per CDR3 protein. The data show 750,000 to 950,000 distinct CDR3 sequences, around 17% seen once. The specimen comprised PBMCs, mostly from graft donor cells, sampled 360 days after TCRalphabeta/CD19-depleted stem cell transplant. Receptors originate from a male patient aged 5 to 17 who had a stem cell transplant for acute lymphoblastic leukemia, so the T cells may come from the graft donor.

This clonotype showed up just a few times. This chain connects TRBV28 to TRBJ1-5; tentative D call: TRBD1 (6 bases). CDR1 and CDR2 from the germline V gene are MDHEN and SYDVKM. Trimming took off 1 base at V and 7 bases at J, with 14 bases between the two ends. The CDR3 is 15 amino acids. The CDR3 sequence is CASSLLWTETQPQHF. The CDR3 coding sequence is TGTGCCAGCAGTTTATTATGGACAGAAACCCAGCCCCAGCATTTT.

This clonotype was seen more than once but under ten times. This chain uses TRBV7-6 with TRBJ2-1; TRBD1 is a possible D gene (5 bases). Trimming cost V 1 base and J 5 bases, with 27 bases left between them. From germline, CDR1 is SGHVS and CDR2 FNYEAQ. The CDR3 is 20 amino acids. In nucleotides, the CDR3 is TGTGCCAGCAGCTTAGTGAACCAGGGAAAGTACTACCGTCATAACAATGAGCAGTTCTTC. This sequence encodes CASSLVNQGKYYRHNNEQFF.

This rearrangement joins TRBV19 to TRBJ2-1, with 7 positions matching TRBD2. CDR1 LNHDA and CDR2 SQIVND come from the germline V gene (reference sequence). V shed 4 bases, J shed 4 bases, and the junction held 4 bases outside the gene matches. The CDR3 runs to 14 residues. For the CDR3, the DNA is TGTGCCAGTAGTAAGGCTAGCGGATACAATGAGCAGTTCTTC. Translation: CASSKASGYNEQFF.

This clonotype was found a few times. This chain links TRBV20-1 with TRBJ2-7; D is undetermined. V lost 3 bases to trimming and J lost 5 bases, with 8 bases between them. The germline CDR1 and CDR2 sequences are DFQATT and SNEGSKA (reference sequence). The CDR3 runs 11 residues. CDR3 amino acids: CSASFVDEQYF. CDR3 nucleotides: TGCAGTGCTAGTTTCGTGGACGAGCAGTACTTC.

This clonotype was seen more than once but under ten times. This CDR3 is CASSDRHDSYDEQYF. In nucleotides, the CDR3 is TGTGCCAGCAGCGATCGACACGACTCCTACGACGAGCAGTACTTC. The chain links TRBV7-8 to TRBJ2-7; unclear D gene. The CDR3 spans 15 residues. Germline CDR1 is SGHVS and CDR2 is FQNEAQ. Trimming removed 5 bases from V and 5 bases from J, with 19 bases in between.

This clonotype was detected ten times or more. The chain links TRBV10-3 to TRBJ2-7, with 7 bases aligning to TRBD1. The CDR3 spans 16 residues. The germline gives CDR1 ENHRY, CDR2 SYGVKD. The V gene end was trimmed by 4 bases and the J gene end by 5 bases; junction bases not matched to a gene: 14. CDR3 in DNA: TGTGCCATCAGTGTATCCGGACTGGACAGGTACAACGAGCAGTACTTC. This codes for CAISVSGLDRYNEQYF.

This clonotype was observed a handful of times. The chain couples TRBV29-1 to TRBJ2-3; D not resolved. Germline loops: CDR1 SQVTM, CDR2 ANQGSEA. V dropped 5 bases and J dropped 2 bases, with 8 bases sitting between them. The CDR3 is 12 amino acids. The CDR3 nucleotides read TGCAGCGTTTCCAGGTTCACAGATACGCAGTATTTT. Amino acids: CSVSRFTDTQYF.

This clonotype was found a few times. V usage is TRBV29-1 and J usage is TRBJ2-7, with TRBD2 identical over 10 bases. This CDR3 comprises 15 residues. In germline, CDR1 is SQVTM, CDR2 ANQGSEA. V trimming: 4 bases; J trimming: 3 bases; junction bases outside the gene matches: 9. The DNA for the CDR3 is TGCAGCGTTGCCCCTACTAGCGGGGACTTCTACGAGCAGTACTTC. It yields the protein CSVAPTSGDFYEQYF.

The chain is built from TRBV7-6 and TRBJ2-3, with D perhaps matching TRBD2 (6 bases). The CDR3 runs 16 residues. CDR1 is SGHVS, CDR2 FNYEAQ, per germline. Trimming pared 5 bases from V and 1 base from J, leaving 16 bases between. CDR3 coding DNA: TGTGCCAGCAGCCCACAATTGCGGGGCCGCACAGATACGCAGTATTTT. This codes for CASSPQLRGRTDTQYF.

The CDR3 protein is CAWTRRRMLGTSGTDSYEQYF. Written as DNA, the CDR3 is TGTGCCTGGACCCGTCGCCGCATGTTGGGGACTAGCGGGACCGATTCCTACGAGCAGTACTTC. This sequence joins TRBV30 and TRBJ2-7; 13 bases match TRBD2. Germline V gives CDR1 GTSNPN, CDR2 SVGIG (reference sequence). The CDR3 spans 21 residues. Trimming at V came to 4 bases and at J to 1 base, leaving 22 bases not matched to a gene. Full variable domain (rest looked up from reference TRBV30 and TRBJ2-7): SQTIHQWPATLVQPVGSPLSLECTVEGTSNPNLYWYRQAAGRGLQLLFYSVGIGQISSEVPQNLSASRPQDRQFILSSKKLLLSDSGFYLCAWTRRRMLGTSGTDSYEQYFGPGTRLTVT.

This clonotype appeared a few times. Compared with germline, one end of the junction differs, possibly owing to a read error. The chain joins TRBV3-1 to TRBJ2-5; D unclear. Germline CDR1 and CDR2: LGHDT and YNNKEL (reference sequence). This CDR3 region has 15 residues. CDR3 coding DNA: TGTGCCAGCAGCCAAGGGACGACAAGCCAAGGACGGACGAACTTC. It codes for CASSQGTTSQGRTNF.

This chain joins TRBV11-1 and TRBJ2-1, with TRBD2 matching over 11 bases. With 0 bases clipped from V and 8 bases from J, the junction kept 18 bases outside the gene matches. Germline V gene sequence: CDR1 SGHAT, CDR2 FQDESV (reference sequence). CDR3 length equals 20 residues. For the CDR3, the DNA is TGTGCCAGCAGCTTAGCGTCCCTCTCCTACTCTAGCGGGAGGTTCCATGAGCAGTTCTTC. It is translated as CASSLASLSYSSGRFHEQFF.

The chain recombines TRBV20-1 with TRBJ2-3, with 12 positions matching TRBD2. The CDR3 runs to 17 residues. V shed 0 bases and J 7 bases; nucleotides not matched to a gene: 11. The germline gives CDR1 DFQATT, CDR2 SNEGSKA (reference sequence). The CDR3 region is CSARDRKLAGGLYTQYF. CDR3 coding DNA: TGCAGTGCTAGAGATCGAAAACTAGCGGGAGGATTATATACGCAGTATTTT.

The chain employs TRBV20-1 and TRBJ2-7; D gene ambiguous. There are 17 residues in the CDR3. Trimming removed 3 bases from V and 0 bases from J, with 21 bases in between. From germline, CDR1 is DFQATT and CDR2 SNEGSKA (reference sequence). This CDR3 reads CSARTAPRAAYSYEQYF. The CDR3 DNA sequence: TGCAGTGCTAGGACGGCCCCTAGGGCAGCCTACTCCTACGAGCAGTACTTC.

The chain employs TRBV3-1 and TRBJ1-2; D is unclear. Germline loops: CDR1 LGHDT, CDR2 YNNKEL (reference sequence). This CDR3 has 12 residues. Trimming took 4 bases from V and 8 from J, leaving 11 bases between them. CDR3 bases: TGTGCCAGCAGCCCCTACATGGGGGGCTACACCTTC. Translated: CASSPYMGGYTF.

This chain links TRBV7-9 with TRBJ2-1; a weak D match, TRBD2 (5 bases). V dropped 5 bases and J dropped 4 bases, with 15 bases sitting between them. Looked up from germline, CDR1 is SEHNR and CDR2 is FQNEAQ (reference sequence). This CDR3 has 15 residues. The CDR3 DNA reads TGTGCCAGCAGCCTAGTGGTGAGGGCTTACAATGAGCAGTTCTTC. Its protein product is CASSLVVRAYNEQFF.

This clonotype has just a few counts. The chain employs TRBV15 and TRBJ1-5; D call uncertain. Trimming removed 1 base at V and 5 bases at J, with 9 bases between. This CDR3 spans 14 amino acids. CDR1 and CDR2 (germline): LNHNV, YYDKDF (reference sequence). Here the CDR3 DNA reads TGTGCCACCAGCAGAGTCAACCGGGATCAGCCCCAGCATTTT. This encodes CATSRVNRDQPQHF.

The chain uses TRBV4-1 and TRBJ2-7, with D tentatively TRBD1 or TRBD2 (5 bases each). Trimming left V 3 bases short and J 2 bases short, with 11 bases between. The CDR3 is 14 residues long. Per the germline V gene, CDR1 is MGHRA and CDR2 is YSYEKL. CDR3 sequence: CASSQGDAAYEQYF. As DNA, the CDR3 is TGCGCCAGCAGCCAGGGGGACGCCGCCTACGAGCAGTACTTC.

This clonotype was picked up many times. V and J are TRBV2 and TRBJ2-7; 11 nucleotides match TRBD2. The CDR3 contains 14 residues. Losses at the gene ends were 7 bases for V and 4 bases for J; bases not matched to a gene: 6. Germline values: CDR1 SNHLY, CDR2 FYNNEI. CDR3 sequence reads: CASMGLAGGYEQYF. DNA for the CDR3: TGTGCCAGCATGGGGCTAGCGGGAGGTTACGAGCAGTACTTC.

This chain uses TRBV4-1 with TRBJ1-2; TRBD1 agrees at 10 bases. Per the germline V gene, CDR1 is MGHRA and CDR2 is YSYEKL. The CDR3 covers 13 residues. The V gene end was trimmed by 4 bases and the J gene end by 8 bases; junction bases not matched to a gene: 4. The CDR3 loop reads CASSRGTGDGYTF. Written as DNA, the CDR3 is TGCGCCAGCAGCCGCGGGACAGGGGACGGCTACACCTTC.

CDR3 bases: TGTGCCAGCAGACCCGGGTCCGATGGGATAAACACCGGGGAGCTGTTTTTT. Translating gives CASRPGSDGINTGELFF. V and J are TRBV6-4 and TRBJ2-2; D is ambiguous. The CDR3 totals 17 residues. V lost 6 bases and J lost 2, with 19 bases in between. CDR1 MRHNA and CDR2 SNTAGT come from the germline V gene.

This clonotype has only a few counts. The rearrangement uses TRBV28 and TRBJ2-7, with D uncertain. CDR3 length: 12 residues. Germline assignment: CDR1 MDHEN and CDR2 SYDVKM. The ends were cut back, 7 bases at V and 2 bases at J, with 9 bases in the middle. The CDR3 DNA is TGTGCCAGCAAAGACCCCACCTACGAGCAGTACTTC. As protein: CASKDPTYEQYF.

In this sample, this clonotype turned up many times. This rearrangement joins TRBV10-3 to TRBJ2-7, with 12 bases aligning to TRBD2. V lost 10 bases, J lost 2 bases, and 15 bases stayed unmatched. Germline-derived CDR1 and CDR2 are ENHRY and SYGVKD. The length of the CDR3 is 17 residues. The chain's CDR3 is CATNRLAGVRKTYEQYF. CDR3 DNA: TGTGCCACCAACCGACTAGCGGGAGTAAGAAAGACCTACGAGCAGTACTTC.

This sequence joins TRBV4-1 and TRBJ2-7; 14 bases align to TRBD2. Germline V CDR1 and CDR2: MGHRA, YSYEKL. The V gene end was trimmed by 0 bases and the J gene end by 2 bases; junction bases not matched to a gene: 6. The CDR3 runs 18 residues. For the CDR3, the DNA is TGCGCCAGCAGCCAAGATGGGGGACTAGCGGGGGCCCCCTACGAGCAGTACTTC. Residues: CASSQDGGLAGAPYEQYF.

J is TRBJ2-7 and V is TRBV7-9, with TRBD1 matching 10 bases. There are 14 residues in the CDR3. Germline trimming cut 5 bases from V and 5 bases from J; bases unmatched to any gene: 6. CDR1 is SEHNR and CDR2 is FQNEAQ in the germline V gene (reference sequence). CDR3 DNA: TGTGCCAGCAGCCGCAGACAGGGGGCCAACGAGCAGTACTTC. Its translation: CASSRRQGANEQYF. Variable domain in full (rest from reference TRBV7-9 and TRBJ2-7): DTGVSQNPRHKITKRGQNVTFRCDPISEHNRLYWYRQTLGQGPEFLTYFQNEAQLEKSRLLSDRFSAERPKGSFSTLEIQRTEQGDSAMYLCASSRRQGANEQYFGPGTRLTVT.

The V call is TRBV20-1, the J call TRBJ2-5; D is uncertain. The CDR3 is 13 amino acids. Germline V gene data show CDR1 as DFQATT and CDR2 as SNEGSKA (reference sequence). Trimming took off 0 bases at V and 5 bases at J, with 10 bases between the two ends. The CDR3 is CSARDVNRETQYF. The CDR3 DNA reads TGCAGTGCTAGAGATGTGAATCGGGAGACCCAGTACTTC.

This clonotype was found a few times. The CDR3 coding sequence is TGCGCCAGCAGCCAATCTCTGGGCACAGATACGCAGTATTTT. This sequence encodes CASSQSLGTDTQYF. V usage is TRBV4-1 and J usage is TRBJ2-3, with D hard to call. The CDR3 covers 14 residues. Germline lookup yields CDR1 MGHRA and CDR2 YSYEKL. V lost 2 bases, J lost 1 base, and 7 bases lay in between.

This clonotype turned up a few times. The chain employs TRBV3-1 and TRBJ1-1; D unresolved. The CDR3 has 13 amino acids. V gave up 1 base and J gave up 5 bases, with 8 bases separating them. Germline V gene lookup returns CDR1 LGHDT and CDR2 YNNKEL (reference sequence). CDR3 nucleotide sequence: TGTGCCAGCAGCCAAGTCCGGGAGACTGAAGCTTTCTTT. As protein: CASSQVRETEAFF.